The subject of this entry is one T cell receptor beta chain. This sample was taken from a study of blood T cell repertoires in COVID-19. Libraries were prepared by immunoSEQ multiplex PCR; TCRdb keeps only in-frame clonotypes and omits some of them. The sample has about 330,000 clones, 80% to 90% seen once. Trimming removed 5 bases from V and 4 bases from J, with 9 bases in between. The CDR3 totals 13 residues. The germline gives CDR1 MNHEY, CDR2 SVGAGI. Recruitment covered some 25 US areas and drew participants whose ages spanned roughly 18 to 89 years. Categorization into cohorts depended on clinical history that participants reported.

Sequences were obtained from PBMCs or T cells enriched from blood (not recorded which). The source is a woman aged 30 to 39 who had recovered from COVID-19. The chain employs TRBV6-5 and TRBJ1-5; the D gene is possibly TRBD1 (6 bases). The CDR3, as DNA: TGTGCCAGCAGTAGACAGGAGAATCAGCCCCAGCATTTT. It codes for CASSRQENQPQHF.